This TCR beta chain was sequenced in a study of ipilimumab plus nivolumab after autologous stem cell transplantation. On the study more broadly: Patients received a median of about 5 ipilimumab and 8 or 9 nivolumab doses. Both relapsed and primary refractory DLBCL were included. Study findings and constraints: Authors suggest TCR repertoire, Treg phenotype and gut microbiota support further study.

Germline V lookup: CDR1 SGHDT, CDR2 YYEEEE. The CDR3 consists of 16 residues. Trimming removed 0 bases at V and 6 bases at J, with 17 bases between. Assay: immunoSEQ multiplex PCR; the TCRdb copy retains only in-frame clones and omits some. Counted here are around 19,000 clones, around 81% occurring once; the ten biggest clones make up roughly 6.8%. Dosing: nivolumab 3 mg/kg IV, weeks 1, 4, 7, 10, then every two weeks to week 26. A remark on this clone: As yet, its antigen is unknown.

The rearrangement joins TRBV5-6 to TRBJ2-3; D tentatively reads TRBD1 or TRBD2 (6 bases each). Specimen: PBMCs, collected in a trial of ipilimumab plus nivolumab as post-transplant consolidation. This TCR came from a male donor with diffuse large B-cell lymphoma. The CDR3 DNA reads TGTGCCAGCAGCTTGGAGGGGGGCGAGGTGACCGATACGCAGTATTTT. This gives the protein CASSLEGGEVTDTQYF.